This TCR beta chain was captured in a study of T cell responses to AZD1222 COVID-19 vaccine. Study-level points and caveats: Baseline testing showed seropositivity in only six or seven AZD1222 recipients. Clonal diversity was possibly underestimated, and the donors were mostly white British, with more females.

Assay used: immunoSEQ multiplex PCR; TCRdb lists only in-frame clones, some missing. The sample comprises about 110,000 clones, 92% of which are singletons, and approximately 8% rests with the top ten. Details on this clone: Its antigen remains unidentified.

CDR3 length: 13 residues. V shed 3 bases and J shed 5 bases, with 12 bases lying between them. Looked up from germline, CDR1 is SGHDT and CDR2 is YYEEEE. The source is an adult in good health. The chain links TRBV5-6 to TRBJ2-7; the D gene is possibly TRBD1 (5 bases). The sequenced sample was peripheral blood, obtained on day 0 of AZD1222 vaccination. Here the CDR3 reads CASSWGTGHEQYF. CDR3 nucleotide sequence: TGTGCCAGCAGCTGGGGAACAGGACACGAGCAGTACTTC.